This T cell receptor (beta chain) came from a study of blood T cell repertoires in COVID-19. Data came from immunoSEQ multiplex PCR; TCRdb stores just in-frame clones and leaves some out. Of about 170,000 clones listed, over 65% are singletons. In germline, CDR1 is MDHEN, CDR2 SYDVKM. Trimming at V came to 5 bases and at J to 5 bases, leaving 11 bases not matched to a gene. The CDR3 is 15 amino acids. The rearrangement links TRBV28 to TRBJ2-7; TRBD2 agrees at 8 bases. The sequence came from a woman aged 80 or older with acute or convalescent COVID-19. Sequencing was performed on peripheral blood. The CDR3 nucleotides are TGTGCCAGCAGTCACTCGACTAGCGCCCATCACGAGCAGTACTTC. This gives the protein CASSHSTSAHHEQYF. Variable domain in full (rest from reference TRBV28 and TRBJ2-7): DVKVTQSSRYLVKRTGEKVFLECVQDMDHENMFWYRQDPGLGLRLIYFSYDVKMKEKGDIPEGYSVSREKKERFSLILESASTNQTSMYLCASSHSTSAHHEQYFGPGTRLTVT.